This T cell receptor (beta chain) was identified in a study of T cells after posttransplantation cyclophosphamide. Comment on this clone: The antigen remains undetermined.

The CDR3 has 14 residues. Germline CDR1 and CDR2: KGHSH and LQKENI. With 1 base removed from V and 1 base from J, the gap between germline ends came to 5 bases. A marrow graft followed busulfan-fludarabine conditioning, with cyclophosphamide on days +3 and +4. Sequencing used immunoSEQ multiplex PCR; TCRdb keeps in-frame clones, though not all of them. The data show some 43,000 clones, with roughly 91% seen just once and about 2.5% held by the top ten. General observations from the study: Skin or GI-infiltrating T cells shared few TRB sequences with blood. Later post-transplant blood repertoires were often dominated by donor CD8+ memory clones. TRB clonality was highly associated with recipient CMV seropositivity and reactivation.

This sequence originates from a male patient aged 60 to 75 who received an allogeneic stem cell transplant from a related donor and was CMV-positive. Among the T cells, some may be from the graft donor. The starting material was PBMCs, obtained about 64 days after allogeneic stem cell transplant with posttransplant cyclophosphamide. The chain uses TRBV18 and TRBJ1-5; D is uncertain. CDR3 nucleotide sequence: TGTGCCAGCTCACCACGAGAAAGCAATCAGCCCCAGCATTTT. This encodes CASSPRESNQPQHF.